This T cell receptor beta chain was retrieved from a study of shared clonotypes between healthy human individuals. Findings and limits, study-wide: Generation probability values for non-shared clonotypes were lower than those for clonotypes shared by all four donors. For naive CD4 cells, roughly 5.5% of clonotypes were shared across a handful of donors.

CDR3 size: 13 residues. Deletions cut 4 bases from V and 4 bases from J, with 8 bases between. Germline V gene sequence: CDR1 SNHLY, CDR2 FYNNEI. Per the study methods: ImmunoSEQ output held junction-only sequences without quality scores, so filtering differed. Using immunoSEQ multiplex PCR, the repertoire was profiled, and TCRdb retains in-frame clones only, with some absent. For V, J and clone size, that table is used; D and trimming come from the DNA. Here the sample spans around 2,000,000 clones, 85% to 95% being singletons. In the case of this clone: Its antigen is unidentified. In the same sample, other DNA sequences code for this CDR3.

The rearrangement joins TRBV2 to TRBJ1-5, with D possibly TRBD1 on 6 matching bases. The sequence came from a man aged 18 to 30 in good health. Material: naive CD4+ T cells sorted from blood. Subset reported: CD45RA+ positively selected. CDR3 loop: CASSADRNQPQHF. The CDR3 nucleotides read TGTGCCAGCAGTGCGGACAGAAATCAGCCCCAGCATTTT.